Shown below are 24 T cell receptor beta chains from a single sample sequenced in a study of T cell responses to AZD1222 COVID-19 vaccine. The method was immunoSEQ multiplex PCR; TCRdb's version includes in-frame clones alone and lacks a portion of them. The profile covers around 160,000 clones, with about 90% appearing a single time and about 3.8% taken by the ten largest. The specimen comprised peripheral blood, sampled 28 days after the second AZD1222 dose. Receptor source: an adult who received the AZD1222 COVID-19 vaccine.

The rearrangement joins TRBV6-5 to TRBJ1-2; D not certain. Germline V gene sequence: CDR1 MNHEY, CDR2 SVGAGI. V was clipped by 2 bases and J by 9 bases, with 16 bases between them. This CDR3 comprises 14 residues. CDR3 protein: CASSYTPESPSYTF. DNA for the CDR3: TGTGCCAGCAGTTACACTCCCGAGTCACCTAGCTACACCTTC.

The chain has TRBV3-1 (or the pseudogene TRBV3-2) and TRBJ1-6, with D perhaps TRBD1 (5 bases). The CDR3 extends over 14 amino acids. Germline assignment: CDR1 LGHDT and CDR2 YNNKEL (reference sequence). Trimming shortened V by 7 bases and J by 8 bases, and 15 bases separated the two germline ends. The CDR3 bases are TGTGCCAGCAACAAGGCCGGGGGTCATTCACCCCTCCACTTT. Amino acid sequence: CASNKAGGHSPLHF.

CDR3 coding DNA: TGCGCCAGCCGACCAGGGGGGACTCGAACTAATGAAAAACTGTTTTTT. Encoded protein: CASRPGGTRTNEKLFF. The V call is TRBV5-1, the J call TRBJ1-4; 7 bases line up with TRBD1. Losses at the gene ends were 7 bases for V and 1 base for J; bases not matched to a gene: 10. The CDR3 extends over 16 amino acids. Germline V lookup: CDR1 SGHRS, CDR2 YFSETQ.

The CDR3 bases are TGTGCCAGCAGCTTAGTAAGGACAGCAAATGAGCAGTTCTTC. Its translation: CASSLVRTANEQFF. This chain connects TRBV11-3 to TRBJ2-1; tentatively, D is TRBD1 (6 bases). CDR3 length: 14 amino acids. Germline CDR1 reads SGHNT; CDR2 reads YENEEA. V dropped 1 base and J dropped 7 bases, with 11 bases sitting between them. Supplemented by reference TRBV11-3 and TRBJ2-1, the full variable domain reads EAGVVQSPRYKIIEKKQPVAFWCNPISGHNTLYWYLQNLGQGPELLIRYENEEAVDDSQLPKDRFSAERLKGVDSTLKIQPAELGDSAVYLCASSLVRTANEQFFGPGTRLTVL.

The V gene is TRBV2, the J gene TRBJ2-5; D is unclear. The CDR3 extends over 11 amino acids. Looked up from germline, CDR1 is SNHLY and CDR2 is FYNNEI. V dropped 8 bases and J dropped 5 bases, with 9 bases sitting between them. The CDR3 DNA sequence: TGTGCCAGCTACGCCGGGGAGACCCAGTACTTC. Translation gives CASYAGETQYF.

V is TRBV13 and J is TRBJ2-7, with D possibly being TRBD2 (5 bases). V lost 3 bases and J lost 2, with 14 bases in between. Germline-derived CDR1 and CDR2 are PRHDT and FYEKMQ (reference sequence). This CDR3 region has 15 residues. The CDR3 region has the DNA TGTGCCAGCAGCTTTCCTTATAGGGAGCCCTACGAGCAGTACTTC. Its protein product is CASSFPYREPYEQYF.

This rearrangement joins TRBV19 to TRBJ1-2, with a possible D match to TRBD1 (5 bases). Germline CDR1 is LNHDA and CDR2 is SQIVND (reference sequence). This CDR3 is built from 13 residues. V was pared by 4 bases and J by 5 bases, with 11 bases between. The CDR3 nucleotides read TGTGCCAGTAGTAGGGGGGACGGGTATGGCTACACCTTC. Amino acids: CASSRGDGYGYTF.

The chain recombines TRBV19 with TRBJ1-3, with 9 bases aligning to TRBD1. J lost 4 bases, V lost 3 bases, and 10 bases had no gene match. The CDR3 length is 17 residues. The V gene's germline CDR1 is LNHDA and CDR2 SQIVND (reference sequence). CDR3 DNA: TGTGCCAGTAGTATCGCCGGGACAGGGAACTCCGGAAACACCATATATTTT. Its protein is CASSIAGTGNSGNTIYF.

The chain combines TRBV27 with TRBJ2-7, with 10 bases aligning to TRBD2. CDR1 is MNHEY and CDR2 is SMNVEV in the germline V gene (reference sequence). V lost 0 bases and J lost 5; bases outside the gene matches: 1. The CDR3 is made up of 14 amino acids. The DNA of the CDR3 is TGTGCCAGCAGTTTATCAGCGGGAGGGAACGAGCAGTACTTC. Translating gives CASSLSAGGNEQYF.

This chain joins TRBV14 and TRBJ1-1; D not resolved. Per germline, CDR1 SGHDN and CDR2 FVKESK. The ends were cut back, 3 bases at V and 3 bases at J, with 8 bases in the middle. This CDR3 region has 13 residues. The CDR3 loop reads CASSQGGYTEAFF. In nucleotides, the CDR3 is TGTGCCAGCAGCCAGGGAGGGTACACTGAAGCTTTCTTT.

The genes are TRBV20-1 and TRBJ1-4; perhaps TRBD1 as D (6 bases). V was clipped by 3 bases and J by 8 bases, with 22 bases between them. The length of the CDR3 is 16 residues. Germline V lookup: CDR1 DFQATT, CDR2 SNEGSKA (reference sequence). CDR3 nucleotide sequence: TGCAGTGCTAGTCTCAGGGGTGGGGGATTCAGAGAAAAACTGTTTTTT. Translation: CSASLRGGGFREKLFF.

The table lists this clone with a count of one. The rearrangement links TRBV11-3 to TRBJ2-7; D not resolved. The length of the CDR3 is 13 residues. From germline, CDR1 is SGHNT and CDR2 YENEEA. Trimming removed 2 bases at V and 7 bases at J, with 12 bases between. In DNA, the CDR3 is TGTGCCAGCAGCTTAAGACTCTTAGGGGAGCAGTACTTC. This gives the protein CASSLRLLGEQYF.

The chain joins TRBV11-2 to TRBJ2-7; 10 bases are a match to TRBD2. This CDR3 is 18 amino acids long. Germline trimming cut 1 base from V and 0 bases from J; bases unmatched to any gene: 9. CDR1 and CDR2 from the germline V gene are SGHAT and FQNNGV. CDR3 sequence: CASSLGPLAGANSYEQYF. The CDR3 region has the DNA TGTGCCAGCAGCTTAGGCCCCCTAGCGGGAGCTAACTCCTACGAGCAGTACTTC. Supplemented by reference TRBV11-2 and TRBJ2-7, the full variable domain reads EAGVAQSPRYKIIEKRQSVAFWCNPISGHATLYWYQQILGQGPKLLIQFQNNGVVDDSQLPKDRFSAERLKGVDSTLKIQPAKLEDSAVYLCASSLGPLAGANSYEQYFGPGTRLTVT.

The CDR3 nucleotides are TGTGCCAGCAGCAGACCAGGGCCCGGGGAGCTGTTTTTT. Amino acids: CASSRPGPGELFF. The chain has TRBV11-1 and TRBJ2-2; D is possibly TRBD1 (5 bases). Trimming pared 5 bases from V and 6 bases from J, leaving 10 bases between. CDR1 SGHAT and CDR2 FQDESV come from the germline V gene (reference sequence). The CDR3 loop spans 13 amino acids. Full variable domain (missing parts from reference TRBV11-1 and TRBJ2-2): EAEVAQSPRYKITEKSQAVAFWCDPISGHATLYWYRQILGQGPELLVQFQDESVVDDSQLPKDRFSAERLKGVDSTLKIQPAELGDSAMYLCASSRPGPGELFFGEGSRLTVL.

The rearrangement uses TRBV29-1 and TRBJ2-2, with D possibly matching TRBD2 (6 bases). Trimming removed 7 bases from V and 5 bases from J, with 17 bases in between. CDR3 length: 14 residues. The germline CDR1 and CDR2 sequences are SQVTM and ANQGSEA. In DNA form, the CDR3 reads TGCAGCGCCGGGAAGGACTACATTACCGGGGAGCTGTTTTTT. It codes for CSAGKDYITGELFF.

The chain carries TRBV4-3 and TRBJ2-2; 9 nucleotides line up with TRBD2. V dropped 2 bases and J dropped 6; count of bases not matched to a gene: 7. Germline lookup yields CDR1 LGHNA and CDR2 YSLEER. This CDR3 spans 16 amino acids. The CDR3 DNA reads as TGCGCCAGCAGCCAATCACCGCTAGCGGGACCCGGGGAGCTGTTTTTT. Its translation: CASSQSPLAGPGELFF.

This clone showed up just once. The J gene is TRBJ2-3, the V gene TRBV3-1 (or the pseudogene TRBV3-2); 10 bases match TRBD1. The length of the CDR3 is 14 residues. The trim removed 4 bases at V and 3 bases at J, leaving 1 base unmatched. Per the germline V gene, CDR1 is LGHDT and CDR2 is YNNKEL (reference sequence). The CDR3 sequence: CASSRDRGTDTQYF. CDR3 bases: TGTGCCAGCAGCCGGGACAGGGGTACAGATACGCAGTATTTT.

The chain is built from TRBV7-2 and TRBJ1-2, with D possibly being TRBD1 (6 bases). Trimming removed 5 bases from V and 4 bases from J, with 11 bases in between. Germline CDR1 reads SGHTA; CDR2 reads FQGNSA. There are 13 residues in the CDR3. The CDR3 bases are TGTGCCAGCAGCCCGGACAGAGCCTATGGCTACACCTTC. This encodes CASSPDRAYGYTF. Filled out from reference TRBV7-2 and TRBJ1-2, the complete variable domain reads GAGVSQSPSNKVTEKGKDVELRCDPISGHTALYWYRQSLGQGLEFLIYFQGNSAPDKSGLPSDRFSAERTGGSVSTLTIQRTQQEDSAVYLCASSPDRAYGYTFGSGTRLTVV.

The rearrangement joins TRBV7-3 to TRBJ2-7; a possible D gene is TRBD1 (7 bases). V was pared by 4 bases and J by 3 bases, with 13 bases between. CDR1 is SGHTA, CDR2 FQGTGA, per germline. The CDR3 extends over 14 amino acids. CDR3 sequence reads: CASSSQGGSYEQYF. In nucleotides, the CDR3 is TGTGCCAGCAGCTCCCAGGGGGGTAGCTACGAGCAGTACTTC. The entire variable domain, with the rest obtained from reference TRBV7-3 and TRBJ2-7, is as follows: GAGVSQTPSNKVTEKGKYVELRCDPISGHTALYWYRQSLGQGPEFLIYFQGTGAADDSGLPNDRFFAVRPEGSVSTLKIQRTERGDSAVYLCASSSQGGSYEQYFGPGTRLTVT.

The genes are TRBV9 and TRBJ2-7; D perhaps matches TRBD2 (5 bases). Deletions cut 0 bases from V and 5 bases from J, with 18 bases between. This CDR3 region has 16 residues. Germline lookup yields CDR1 SGDLS and CDR2 YYNGEE. CDR3 region: CASSVGESEYYDEQYF. The CDR3 coding sequence is TGTGCCAGCAGCGTAGGGGAGTCCGAATACTACGACGAGCAGTACTTC.

V and J are TRBV10-2 and TRBJ2-3; possibly TRBD2 for D (7 bases). The CDR3 runs 14 residues. Germline-derived CDR1 and CDR2 are WSHSY and SAAADI. Trimming removed 6 bases from V and 2 bases from J, with 12 bases in between. Written as DNA, the CDR3 is TGCGCCAGCAGCCTGCGGGGGCCCACAGATACGCAGTATTTT. This encodes CASSLRGPTDTQYF.

As DNA, the CDR3 is TGCAGTGCTAGTTCGGGACAGATTAATGAAAAACTGTTTTTT. Amino acids: CSASSGQINEKLFF. V usage is TRBV20-1 and J usage is TRBJ1-4; 7 bases match TRBD1. CDR3 length equals 14 residues. Per germline, CDR1 DFQATT and CDR2 SNEGSKA (reference sequence). V lost 3 bases to trimming and J lost 4 bases; unmatched junction nucleotides: 5.

This clone has only a few counts. V usage is TRBV6-6 and J usage is TRBJ1-6; 9 bases agree with TRBD1. The CDR3 runs to 17 residues. Trimming at V came to 5 bases and at J to 8 bases, leaving 13 bases not matched to a gene. Germline assignment: CDR1 MNHNY and CDR2 SVGAGI (reference sequence). The CDR3 bases are TGTGCCAGCAGTCCCGACACAGGGGGCCAAATTTATTCACCCCTCCACTTT. Its protein is CASSPDTGGQIYSPLHF.

This chain uses TRBV29-1 with TRBJ1-1; D unclear. The ends were cut back, 3 bases at V and 5 bases at J, with 7 bases in the middle. CDR1 SQVTM and CDR2 ANQGSEA come from the germline V gene. This CDR3 is 11 amino acids long. The CDR3 DNA reads TGCAGCGTTGAGCGTGAAACTGAAGCTTTCTTT. This encodes CSVERETEAFF.